The rows below give T cell receptor beta chains drawn from one sample of a study of blood T cell repertoires in COVID-19. Profiled with immunoSEQ multiplex PCR; TCRdb holds only in-frame clones, not every one. The sample records around 65,000 clones, 60% to 85% being singletons. What was sequenced was peripheral blood. All receptors come from a man in his 60s with acute or convalescent COVID-19. Each CDR3 is given with its conserved first and last residue.

j_call v_call cdr3_aa
TRBJ1-2 TRBV6-4 CASSVDRNYGYTF
TRBJ1-2 TRBV29-1 CSGVAGGPSAF
TRBJ1-3 TRBV30 CAWSVNSGNTIYF
TRBJ2-1 TRBV11-3 CASSLYGEQFF
TRBJ1-4 TRBV10-3 CATTGQINEKLFF
TRBJ1-1 TRBV4-3 CASSQEPGQEGLVEAFF
TRBJ2-1 TRBV20-1 CSASKEVLTNEQFF
TRBJ1-2 TRBV5-6 CASSLEGGEYYGYTF
TRBJ1-1 TRBV19 CASWISGLPNTEAFF
TRBJ2-1 TRBV6-4 CASSRAGTVDYNEQFF
TRBJ2-5 TRBV15 CATSRRTTSGQETQYF
TRBJ2-3 TRBV11-3 CASSLFGQGGGDTQYF
TRBJ1-5 TRBV18 CASSRTQGNSNQPQHF
TRBJ1-2 TRBV29-1 CSARAQGTRGYGYTF
TRBJ2-5 TRBV15 CATSTRTGGGETQYF
TRBJ1-2 TRBV2 CASRRTTGDYGYTF
TRBJ2-2 TRBV3-1/TRBV3-2 CASSQDPSGGAGELFF
TRBJ1-5 TRBV18 CASSELLTGIGSNQPQHF
TRBJ2-7 TRBV15 CATSRDGLYEQYF
TRBJ2-3 TRBV5-1 CASSLVRGQDTQYF
TRBJ1-2 TRBV28 CASSLRGSHGYTF
TRBJ1-1 TRBV7-2 CASSLTGYTEAFF
TRBJ1-3 TRBV6-1 CASSEIDSLSGNTIYF
TRBJ1-4 TRBV5-1 CASSLDSRYEKLFF
TRBJ2-1 TRBV24-1 CATSDPRQGPIYNEQFF
TRBJ2-7 TRBV6-5 CASSYAGARVYEQYF
TRBJ1-1 TRBV3-1/TRBV3-2 CASSQATVFF
TRBJ2-4 TRBV4-1 CASSQGTVQNIQYF
TRBJ2-2 TRBV7-8 CASSLGSGGTGELFF
TRBJ2-1 TRBV4-1 CASSQVFGSGGAYNEQFF
TRBJ1-5 TRBV7-8 CASSQGEDQPQHF
TRBJ2-2 TRBV7-8 CASSRRLAGGPNTGELFF
TRBJ2-1 TRBV7-2 CASSLGSSYNEQFF
TRBJ1-2 TRBV19 CASSTRDRGVRNYGYTF
TRBJ2-5 TRBV4-2 CASSHLQGVPTYQETQYF
TRBJ1-2 TRBV10-2 CASSDQGIPTF
TRBJ1-4 TRBV30 CAWSVLETTNEKLFF
TRBJ1-6 TRBV4-2 CASSQVYSNSPLHF
TRBJ2-1 TRBV7-6 CASSSTSARNEQFF
TRBJ2-2 TRBV7-9 CASIRGEGKNTGELFF
TRBJ1-5 TRBV5-5 CASSASGTDNQPQHF